These 21 T cell receptor beta chains came from one sample sequenced in a study of blood T cell repertoires in COVID-19. The assay was immunoSEQ multiplex PCR, and TCRdb's table has in-frame clones only and misses some. This repertoire shows around 160,000 clones, around 84% found once; its top ten account for more than 4.5%. Sequencing used PBMCs or T cells enriched from blood (not recorded which). These TCRs come from a woman aged 45-65 years who had been exposed to COVID-19.

In this sample, this clone turned up once. J is TRBJ2-1 and V is TRBV29-1, with 9 bases matching TRBD1. Germline loops: CDR1 SQVTM, CDR2 ANQGSEA. There are 15 residues in the CDR3. After removal of 3 bases from V and 8 bases from J, the junction contained 11 bases not matched to a gene. CDR3 DNA sequence: TGCAGCGTTGATTGGGCACAGGGGGCGGTGGATGAGCAGTTCTTC. Protein sequence: CSVDWAQGAVDEQFF.

A single count supports this clone. The V and J genes are TRBV7-2 and TRBJ2-1; D is unclear. Looked up from germline, CDR1 is SGHTA and CDR2 is FQGNSA. V lost 4 bases, J lost 0 bases, and 13 bases lay in between. The CDR3 extends over 16 amino acids. CDR3 sequence reads: CASSSLARHSYNEQFF. The CDR3 DNA is TGTGCCAGCAGCTCCCTGGCCCGACACTCCTACAATGAGCAGTTCTTC.

The chain couples TRBV11-2 to TRBJ1-2; D unresolved. Trimming took 5 bases from V and 1 from J, leaving 17 bases between them. The CDR3 runs to 16 residues. Germline V gives CDR1 SGHAT, CDR2 FQNNGV. This CDR3 reads CASSPLPPPVNYGYTF. As DNA, the CDR3 is TGTGCCAGCAGCCCTCTTCCCCCCCCGGTTAACTATGGCTACACCTTC. The complete variable domain, with remaining parts taken from reference TRBV11-2 and TRBJ1-2, reads EAGVAQSPRYKIIEKRQSVAFWCNPISGHATLYWYQQILGQGPKLLIQFQNNGVVDDSQLPKDRFSAERLKGVDSTLKIQPAKLEDSAVYLCASSPLPPPVNYGYTFGSGTRLTVV.

V is TRBV9 and J is TRBJ2-1, with TRBD2 identical over 8 bases. Germline V gives CDR1 SGDLS, CDR2 YYNGEE. CDR3 length: 15 residues. J was trimmed by 7 bases and V by 0 bases; bases with no gene match: 6. CDR3 in DNA: TGTGCCAGCAGCGTAGAGACGGGGGGGAGTAATGAGCAGTTCTTC. Amino acids: CASSVETGGSNEQFF.

The chain couples TRBV7-8 to TRBJ1-2; 8 nucleotides agree with TRBD1. Germline loops: CDR1 SGHVS, CDR2 FQNEAQ. This CDR3 is built from 16 residues. The V segment lost 4 bases and the J segment 3 bases; nucleotides outside the gene matches: 10. This chain's CDR3 is CASSSVGTGEYYGYTF. Here the CDR3 DNA reads TGTGCCAGCAGCTCAGTCGGGACAGGAGAGTACTATGGCTACACCTTC.

As DNA, the CDR3 is TGCGCCAGCAGCGCGGGGGGGGACGGCCTGGACGAGCAGTACTTC. Translated, it gives CASSAGGDGLDEQYF. The chain uses TRBV5-1 and TRBJ2-7; 9 bases map to TRBD2. The CDR3 extends over 15 amino acids. Germline V gene data show CDR1 as SGHRS and CDR2 as YFSETQ. Losses at the gene ends were 4 bases for V and 5 bases for J; bases not matched to a gene: 10.

Turning to this clone: Given the absence of the conserved phenylalanine or tryptophan at the CDR3 end, a read error is likely. No DNA is shown, since the ends of the CDR3 on it are uncertain; the CDR3 is the one TCRdb lists. The V gene is TRBV21-1, the J gene TRBJ1-2. TRBV21-1 is a pseudogene. Inclusive of both ends, the CDR3 amounts to 12 amino acids. The CDR3 spells CASSNLEAPTSR.

The chain couples TRBV4-1 to TRBJ2-7; 7 bases are a match to TRBD2. The germline gives CDR1 MGHRA, CDR2 YSYEKL. The V segment lost 1 base and the J segment 6 bases; nucleotides outside the gene matches: 9. There are 15 residues in the CDR3. CDR3 coding DNA: TGCGCCAGCAGCCAAGTGCTGAGAGCGGGAAGCGAGCAGTACTTC. Its translation: CASSQVLRAGSEQYF.

This clone was detected a few times. J is TRBJ2-3 and V is TRBV11-2; 8 bases are a match to TRBD2. This CDR3 is 15 amino acids long. Germline lookup yields CDR1 SGHAT and CDR2 FQNNGV. The junction had 8 bases not matched to a gene; V was cut back by 7 bases and J by 2 bases. The CDR3 bases are TGTGCCAGCACCTCGAGCGGGAGACCCACAGATACGCAGTATTTT. It yields the protein CASTSSGRPTDTQYF.

CDR3 bases: TGTGCCAGCAGTCCCAACAGGGGAAATCAGCCCCAGCATTTT. Encoded protein: CASSPNRGNQPQHF. The chain combines TRBV7-2 with TRBJ1-5, with TRBD1 matching 7 bases. Germline-derived CDR1 and CDR2 are SGHTA and FQGNSA. V was clipped by 6 bases and J by 4 bases; unmatched bases: 6. This CDR3 has 14 amino acids. Looking up the rest from reference TRBV7-2 and TRBJ1-5 gives the full variable domain: GAGVSQSPSNKVTEKGKDVELRCDPISGHTALYWYRQSLGQGLEFLIYFQGNSAPDKSGLPSDRFSAERTGGSVSTLTIQRTQQEDSAVYLCASSPNRGNQPQHFGDGTRLSIL.

This chain joins TRBV15 and TRBJ2-3; tentative D call: TRBD2 (6 bases). Looked up from germline, CDR1 is LNHNV and CDR2 is YYDKDF (reference sequence). The CDR3 loop spans 17 amino acids. Between the trimmed V and J ends, which lost 4 bases and 1 base, there was a span of 18 bases. The CDR3 region is CATSTPGGVGRTDTQYF. The CDR3 DNA reads as TGTGCCACCAGCACCCCTGGCGGGGTTGGTCGCACAGATACGCAGTATTTT. The full variable domain, with the rest looked up from reference TRBV15 and TRBJ2-3, is DAMVIQNPRYQVTQFGKPVTLSCSQTLNHNVMYWYQQKSSQAPKLLFHYYDKDFNNEADTPDNFQSRRPNTSFCFLDIRSPGLGDTAMYLCATSTPGGVGRTDTQYFGPGTRLTVL.

V is TRBV5-6 and J is TRBJ1-2; 7 bases agree with TRBD1. The CDR3 contains 17 residues. The trim removed 1 base at V and 4 bases at J, leaving 13 bases unmatched. In germline, CDR1 is SGHDT, CDR2 YYEEEE. The CDR3: CASSLRSGTGVSYGYTF. The DNA of the CDR3 is TGTGCCAGCAGCTTGAGGAGTGGAACAGGGGTGAGCTATGGCTACACCTTC.

Here the CDR3 reads CASSVGDSDEKLFF. CDR3 in DNA: TGTGCCAGCAGCGTAGGGGACAGTGATGAAAAACTGTTTTTT. The rearrangement joins TRBV9 to TRBJ1-4; 7 bases align to TRBD1. Germline V CDR1 and CDR2: SGDLS, YYNGEE. Germline trimming cut 0 bases from V and 6 bases from J; bases unmatched to any gene: 2. The CDR3 is made up of 14 amino acids. The full variable domain, in which reference TRBV9 and TRBJ1-4 provide the parts outside the CDR3, is DSGVTQTPKHLITATGQRVTLRCSPRSGDLSVYWYQQSLDQGLQFLIQYYNGEERAKGNILERFSAQQFPDLHSELNLSSLELGDSALYFCASSVGDSDEKLFFGSGTQLSVL.

The V call is TRBV9, the J call TRBJ2-7, with D possibly TRBD1 on 6 matching bases. The CDR3 has 15 amino acids. Germline V gives CDR1 SGDLS, CDR2 YYNGEE. Trimming took 0 bases from V and 6 from J, leaving 16 bases between them. The CDR3 region has the DNA TGTGCCAGCAGCGTAGGAGCAGGGTTACAGGGCGAGCAGTACTTC. It codes for CASSVGAGLQGEQYF.

J is TRBJ1-6 and V is TRBV29-1; 7 bases map to TRBD1. The CDR3 is 14 amino acids. The germline gives CDR1 SQVTM, CDR2 ANQGSEA. The CDR3 nucleotides read TGCAGTTCGGGACAGCCGGTCAATAATTCACCCCTCCACTTT. Translation gives CSSGQPVNNSPLHF. Based on the CDR3 plus reference TRBV29-1 and TRBJ1-6, the full variable domain is SAVISQKPSRDICQRGTSLTIQCQVDSQVTMMFWYRQQPGQSLTLIATANQGSEATYESGFVIDKFPISRPNLTFSTLTVSNMSPEDSSIYLCSSGQPVNNSPLHFGNGTRLTVT.

V is TRBV9 and J is TRBJ1-3; D unclear. Germline CDR1 SGDLS, CDR2 YYNGEE. The CDR3 is 13 amino acids. Trimming pared 4 bases from V and 5 bases from J, leaving 10 bases between. For the CDR3, the DNA is TGTGCCAGCAGCCCTAGTGGTCGAAACACCATATATTTT. Translation gives CASSPSGRNTIYF.

V and J are TRBV6-5 and TRBJ2-2; no clear D. Germline V gives CDR1 MNHEY, CDR2 SVGAGI. The CDR3 sequence is 15 residues long. Trimming cost V 2 bases and J 3 bases, with 10 bases left between them. The CDR3 nucleotides read TGTGCCAGCAGTTACAGCAGGTCAGACACCGGGGAGCTGTTTTTT. It specifies CASSYSRSDTGELFF.

V is TRBV13 and J is TRBJ2-3, with TRBD2 as a possible D gene (6 bases). The CDR3 contains 15 residues. The germline V gene encodes CDR1 PRHDT and CDR2 FYEKMQ (reference sequence). V was trimmed by 2 bases and J by 4 bases, leaving 13 bases between them. The CDR3 spells CASSLFTGVADTQYF. CDR3 coding DNA: TGTGCCAGCAGCTTATTTACGGGGGTGGCAGATACGCAGTATTTT.

The table lists this clone with a count of one. The CDR3 sequence: CACRRGGRVDTQYF. As DNA, the CDR3 is TGTGCCTGTAGAAGGGGCGGGAGGGTAGATACGCAGTATTTT. The V and J genes are TRBV30 and TRBJ2-3, with 9 bases identical to TRBD2. The CDR3 contains 14 residues. Looked up from germline, CDR1 is GTSNPN and CDR2 is SVGIG (reference sequence). J was trimmed by 5 bases and V by 6 bases; bases with no gene match: 9.

The rearrangement links TRBV5-1 to TRBJ2-3, with 16 bases lining up with TRBD2. V was clipped by 3 bases and J by 0 bases; unmatched bases: 10. CDR1 is SGHRS and CDR2 is YFSETQ in the germline V gene. The CDR3 is 20 residues long. CDR3 residues: CASSSAPGLAGGPSTDTQYF. The DNA for the CDR3 is TGCGCCAGCAGCTCAGCGCCGGGACTAGCGGGAGGGCCTAGCACAGATACGCAGTATTTT. Filled out from reference TRBV5-1 and TRBJ2-3, the complete variable domain reads KAGVTQTPRYLIKTRGQQVTLSCSPISGHRSVSWYQQTPGQGLQFLFEYFSETQRNKGNFPGRFSGRQFSNSRSEMNVSTLELGDSALYLCASSSAPGLAGGPSTDTQYFGPGTRLTVL.

J is TRBJ1-2 and V is TRBV6-2 or TRBV6-3; TRBD1 matches 7 bases. The length of the CDR3 is 14 residues. Germline V gene lookup returns CDR1 MNHEY and CDR2 SVGEGT. V dropped 2 bases and J dropped 7; count of bases not matched to a gene: 7. For the CDR3, the DNA is TGTGCCAGCAGTTACCAGGCAGGGGGTCTTGGCTACACCTTC. Translation: CASSYQAGGLGYTF.